The source of this T cell receptor (beta chain) is a study of cytomegalovirus exposure and HLA in healthy donors. Study-level background: Tens of millions of unique TCR sequences came from HLA-typed donors in an early release.

The PCR used 60 Vbeta and 13 Jbeta primers. Sequencing used immunoSEQ multiplex PCR; TCRdb keeps in-frame clones, though not all of them. Among fewer than 150,000 clones listed, about four fifths were seen once. A note on this clone: Its antigen remains unknown.

Healthy individuals who donated bone marrow served as the donors. Points from the study as a whole: Presence/absence comparisons presumed near-even sequencing depth among donors. It was only CMV serostatus that was available as immune exposure information.

The germline V gene has CDR1 MNHEY and CDR2 SMNVEV (reference sequence). CDR3 length: 14 amino acids. V shed 1 base and J shed 2 bases, with 8 bases lying between them. The origin of this receptor is a male donor in good health and CMV-seronegative. Sample: PBMCs. The V and J genes are TRBV27 and TRBJ2-5; possible D gene TRBD1, 6 bases. CDR3 sequence: CASSLWGRQETQYF. The CDR3 nucleotides read TGTGCCAGCAGTTTATGGGGGCGGCAAGAGACCCAGTACTTC.